The next 4 T cell receptor beta chains were all read from a single sample in a study of OX40 agonist ivuxolimab in advanced cancers. Data came from immunoSEQ multiplex PCR; TCRdb stores just in-frame clones and leaves some out. The data hold tens of thousands of clones, with more than 70% observed a single time. Here the sequenced sample was CD4+ or CD8+ T cells sorted from blood, taken in a trial of the OX40 agonist ivuxolimab. The receptors were gathered from an adult with an advanced solid tumor such as melanoma, head and neck, liver or kidney cancer.

J is TRBJ2-1 and V is TRBV9; tentatively, D is TRBD1 (7 bases). Germline CDR1 and CDR2: SGDLS and YYNGEE. The CDR3 is made up of 18 amino acids. The V end lost 4 bases, the J end lost 0 bases, and 20 bases lay between the germline ends. The CDR3 region is CASSQGGGGLSSYNEQFF. The DNA for the CDR3 is TGTGCCAGCAGCCAGGGGGGAGGCGGACTAAGCTCCTACAATGAGCAGTTCTTC.

The chain combines TRBV11-2 with TRBJ1-3; D not certain. V shed 0 bases and J shed 8 bases, with 8 bases lying between them. The germline gives CDR1 SGHAT, CDR2 FQNNGV. This CDR3 contains 13 residues. CDR3: CASSLESEDTIYF. The CDR3 coding sequence is TGTGCCAGCAGCTTAGAGTCGGAAGACACCATATATTTT.

V usage is TRBV5-8 and J usage is TRBJ2-2; D not certain. The CDR3 runs 14 residues. The V gene lost 9 bases and the J gene lost 4 bases, with 16 bases spanning the gap. Germline V CDR1 and CDR2: SGHTS, YDEGEE. DNA for the CDR3: TGTGCCAACCCGGGTCCACTATCCACCGGGGAGCTGTTTTTT. This gives the protein CANPGPLSTGELFF.

To note about this clone: Other DNA sequences in this specimen translate into the identical CDR3. The chain recombines TRBV28 with TRBJ1-1; D call uncertain. The germline V gene encodes CDR1 MDHEN and CDR2 SYDVKM. This CDR3 is 15 amino acids long. Trimming cost V 3 bases and J 2 bases, with 13 bases left between them. CDR3 protein: CASSLGGRANTEAFF. CDR3 DNA: TGTGCCAGCAGTTTGGGTGGGCGGGCAAACACTGAAGCTTTCTTT.